This T cell receptor beta chain was sequenced in a study of shared clonotypes between healthy human individuals. Whole-study findings and limits: Blood alone was sampled, and tissue repertoires likely differ. Limitation of the genetic and exposure-history diversity represented came from the few donors.

The CDR3 is made up of 12 amino acids. With 7 bases removed from V and 2 bases from J, the gap between germline ends came to 9 bases. Germline CDR1 is SGDLS and CDR2 is YYNGEE. This clone has just a few counts. The antigen remains undetermined. Replicate PCRs run on unsorted PBMC used around 0.3 ug DNA, which was 30,000 or so T cell genomes. Sequencing was performed with immunoSEQ multiplex PCR; in TCRdb, only in-frame clones are kept and a portion is missing. The sample contains 450,000 to 500,000 clones, around three quarters of which appear only once. The V and J genes are TRBV9 and TRBJ1-2; D unclear. This TCR came from a woman in her forties in good health. Some clones in this sample may be carry-over from other donors' samples. Specimen: PBMCs. CDR3 region: CASGQTNYGYTF. The CDR3 region has the DNA TGTGCCAGCGGCCAAACCAACTATGGCTACACCTTC.